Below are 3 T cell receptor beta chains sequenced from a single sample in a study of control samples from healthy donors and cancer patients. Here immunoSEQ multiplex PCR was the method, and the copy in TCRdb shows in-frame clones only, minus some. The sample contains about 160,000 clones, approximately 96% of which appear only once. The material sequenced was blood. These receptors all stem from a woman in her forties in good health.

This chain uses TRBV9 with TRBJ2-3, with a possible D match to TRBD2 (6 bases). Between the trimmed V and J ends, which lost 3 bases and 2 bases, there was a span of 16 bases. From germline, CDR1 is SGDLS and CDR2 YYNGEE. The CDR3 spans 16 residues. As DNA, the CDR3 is TGTGCCAGCAGCGAGGGTGGAGGGAGCCTCACAGATACGCAGTATTTT. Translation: CASSEGGGSLTDTQYF.

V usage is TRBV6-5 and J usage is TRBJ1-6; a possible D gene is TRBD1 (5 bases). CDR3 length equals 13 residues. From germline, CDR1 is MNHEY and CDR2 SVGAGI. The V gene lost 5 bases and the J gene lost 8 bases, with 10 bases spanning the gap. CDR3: CASSPLGDSPLHF. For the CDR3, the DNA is TGTGCCAGCAGTCCCTTGGGGGATTCACCCCTCCACTTT.

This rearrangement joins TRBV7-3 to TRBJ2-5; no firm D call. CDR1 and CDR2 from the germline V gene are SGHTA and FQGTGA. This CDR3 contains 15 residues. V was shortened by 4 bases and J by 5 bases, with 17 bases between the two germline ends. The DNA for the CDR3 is TGTGCCAGCAGCTCCCCGGACCGCGATGAGGAGACCCAGTACTTC. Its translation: CASSSPDRDEETQYF. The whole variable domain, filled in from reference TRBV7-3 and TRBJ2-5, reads GAGVSQTPSNKVTEKGKYVELRCDPISGHTALYWYRQSLGQGPEFLIYFQGTGAADDSGLPNDRFFAVRPEGSVSTLKIQRTERGDSAVYLCASSSPDRDEETQYFGPGTRLLVL.